The TCR beta chain described here comes from a study of control samples from healthy donors and cancer patients. Germline V gene sequence: CDR1 KGHSH, CDR2 LQKENI. The CDR3 spans 14 residues. The V end lost 1 base, the J end lost 0 bases, and 4 bases lay between the germline ends. There are a few counts of this clone. Distinct nucleotide sequences in the sample also encode this CDR3. This table comes from immunoSEQ multiplex PCR, and its TCRdb copy is limited to in-frame clones, with some not included. This repertoire shows fewer than 200,000 clones, about 90% found once; its top ten account for about 1.4%.

This sequence originates from a woman in her 50s in good health. The genes are TRBV18 and TRBJ1-5; D unresolved. Source material: blood. The DNA of the CDR3 is TGTGCCAGCTCACCACTCGATAGCAATCAGCCCCAGCATTTT. Amino acids: CASSPLDSNQPQHF.